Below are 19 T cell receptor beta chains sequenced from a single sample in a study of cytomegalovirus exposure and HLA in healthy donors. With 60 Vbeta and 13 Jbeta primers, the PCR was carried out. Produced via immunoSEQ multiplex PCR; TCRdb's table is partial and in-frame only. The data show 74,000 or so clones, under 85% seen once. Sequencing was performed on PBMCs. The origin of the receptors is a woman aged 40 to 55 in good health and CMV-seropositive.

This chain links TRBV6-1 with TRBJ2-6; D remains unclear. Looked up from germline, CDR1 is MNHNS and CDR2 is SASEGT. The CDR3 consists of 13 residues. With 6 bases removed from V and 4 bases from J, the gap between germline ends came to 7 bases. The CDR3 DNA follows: TGTGCCAGCAGGGCCACAGGGGCCAACGTCCTGACTTTC. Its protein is CASRATGANVLTF.

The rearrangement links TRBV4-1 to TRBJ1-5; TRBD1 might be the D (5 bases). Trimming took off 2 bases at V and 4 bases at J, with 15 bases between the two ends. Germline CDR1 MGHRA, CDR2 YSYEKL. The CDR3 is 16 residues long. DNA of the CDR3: TGCGCCAGCAGCCAACTACACCTTCAGGGTAATCAGCCCCAGCATTTT. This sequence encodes CASSQLHLQGNQPQHF.

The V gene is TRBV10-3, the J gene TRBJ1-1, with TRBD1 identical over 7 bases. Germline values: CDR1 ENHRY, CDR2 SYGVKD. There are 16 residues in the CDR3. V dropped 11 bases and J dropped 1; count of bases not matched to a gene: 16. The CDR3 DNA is TGTGCCTCCAGGGGGGACAAACAGGGGCCGAACACTGAAGCTTTCTTT. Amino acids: CASRGDKQGPNTEAFF.

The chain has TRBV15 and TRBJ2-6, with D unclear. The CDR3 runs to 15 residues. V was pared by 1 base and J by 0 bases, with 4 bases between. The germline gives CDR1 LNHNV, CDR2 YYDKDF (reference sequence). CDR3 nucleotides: TGTGCCACCAGCAGAGCCGGCTCTGGGGCCAACGTCCTGACTTTC. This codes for CATSRAGSGANVLTF.

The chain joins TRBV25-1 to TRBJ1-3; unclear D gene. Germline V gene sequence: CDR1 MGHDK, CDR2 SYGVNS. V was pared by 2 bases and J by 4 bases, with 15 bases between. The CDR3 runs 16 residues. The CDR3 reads CASSEGGAAPGNTIYF. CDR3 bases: TGTGCCAGCAGTGAAGGAGGCGCGGCGCCGGGAAACACCATATATTTT.

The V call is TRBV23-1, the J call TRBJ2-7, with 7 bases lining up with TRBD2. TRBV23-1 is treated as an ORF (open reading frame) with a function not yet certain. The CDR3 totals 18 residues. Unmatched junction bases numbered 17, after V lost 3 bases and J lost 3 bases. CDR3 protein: CASSQLAEPPHRIYEQYF. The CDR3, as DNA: TGCGCCAGCAGTCAGCTAGCGGAACCCCCCCACAGGATCTACGAGCAGTACTTC.

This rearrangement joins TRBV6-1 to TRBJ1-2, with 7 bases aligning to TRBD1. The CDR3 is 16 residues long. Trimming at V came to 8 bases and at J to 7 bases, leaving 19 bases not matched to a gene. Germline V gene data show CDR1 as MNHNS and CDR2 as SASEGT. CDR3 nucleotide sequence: TGTGCCAGCTATGAAGCTAGGACAGGAACCACGGGTGGCTACACCTTC. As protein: CASYEARTGTTGGYTF.

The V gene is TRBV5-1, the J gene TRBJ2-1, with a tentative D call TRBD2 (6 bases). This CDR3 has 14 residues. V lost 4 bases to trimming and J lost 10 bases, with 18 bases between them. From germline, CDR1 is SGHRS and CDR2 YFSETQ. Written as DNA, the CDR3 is TGCGCCAGCAGCCCCAAGACCGGAGGGGCCGAGCAGTTCTTC. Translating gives CASSPKTGGAEQFF.

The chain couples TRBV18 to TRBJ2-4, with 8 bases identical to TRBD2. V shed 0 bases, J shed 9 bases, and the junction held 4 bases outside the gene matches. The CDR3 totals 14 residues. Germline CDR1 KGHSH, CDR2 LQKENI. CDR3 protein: CASSPPAGGGIQYF. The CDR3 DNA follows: TGTGCCAGCTCACCACCGGCGGGAGGTGGCATTCAGTACTTC.

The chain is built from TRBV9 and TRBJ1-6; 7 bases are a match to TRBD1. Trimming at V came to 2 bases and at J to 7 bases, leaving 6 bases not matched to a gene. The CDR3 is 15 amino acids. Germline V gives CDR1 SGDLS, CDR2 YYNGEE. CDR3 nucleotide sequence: TGTGCCAGCAGCGTGACCGGGACAGAGAATTCACCCCTCCACTTT. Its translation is CASSVTGTENSPLHF.

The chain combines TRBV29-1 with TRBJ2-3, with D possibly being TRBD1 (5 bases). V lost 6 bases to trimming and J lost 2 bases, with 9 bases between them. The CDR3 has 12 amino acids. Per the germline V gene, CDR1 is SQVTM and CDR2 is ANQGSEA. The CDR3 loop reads CSVVTATDTQYF. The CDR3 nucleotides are TGCAGCGTGGTGACAGCCACAGATACGCAGTATTTT.

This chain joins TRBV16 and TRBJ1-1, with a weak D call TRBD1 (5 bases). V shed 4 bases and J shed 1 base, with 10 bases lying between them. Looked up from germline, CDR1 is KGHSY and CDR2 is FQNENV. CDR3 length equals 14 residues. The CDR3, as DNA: TGTGCCAGCAGCCCTGGGGCAGGGAACACTGAAGCTTTCTTT. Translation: CASSPGAGNTEAFF.

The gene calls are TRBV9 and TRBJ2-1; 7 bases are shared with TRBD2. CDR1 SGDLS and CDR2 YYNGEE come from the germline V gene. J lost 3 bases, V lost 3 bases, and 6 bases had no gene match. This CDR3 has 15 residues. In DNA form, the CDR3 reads TGTGCCAGCAGCGCGATGGGCGGGAGCTACAATGAGCAGTTCTTC. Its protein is CASSAMGGSYNEQFF.

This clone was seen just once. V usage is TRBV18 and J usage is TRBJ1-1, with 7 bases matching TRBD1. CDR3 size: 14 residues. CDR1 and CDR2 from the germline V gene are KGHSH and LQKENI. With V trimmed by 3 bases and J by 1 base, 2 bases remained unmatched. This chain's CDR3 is CASSPGQKNTEAFF. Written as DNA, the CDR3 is TGTGCCAGCTCACCGGGACAGAAGAACACTGAAGCTTTCTTT. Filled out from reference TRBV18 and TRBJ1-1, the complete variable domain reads NAGVMQNPRHLVRRRGQEARLRCSPMKGHSHVYWYRQLPEEGLKFMVYLQKENIIDESGMPKERFSAEFPKEGPSILRIQQVVRGDSAAYFCASSPGQKNTEAFFGQGTRLTVV.

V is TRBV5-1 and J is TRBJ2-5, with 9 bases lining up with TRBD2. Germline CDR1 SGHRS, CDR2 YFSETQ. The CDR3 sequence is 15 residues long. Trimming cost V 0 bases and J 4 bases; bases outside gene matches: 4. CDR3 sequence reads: CASSLGGTSPETQYF. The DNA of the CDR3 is TGCGCCAGCAGCTTGGGAGGGACTAGCCCAGAGACCCAGTACTTC. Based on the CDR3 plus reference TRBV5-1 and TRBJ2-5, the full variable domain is KAGVTQTPRYLIKTRGQQVTLSCSPISGHRSVSWYQQTPGQGLQFLFEYFSETQRNKGNFPGRFSGRQFSNSRSEMNVSTLELGDSALYLCASSLGGTSPETQYFGPGTRLLVL.

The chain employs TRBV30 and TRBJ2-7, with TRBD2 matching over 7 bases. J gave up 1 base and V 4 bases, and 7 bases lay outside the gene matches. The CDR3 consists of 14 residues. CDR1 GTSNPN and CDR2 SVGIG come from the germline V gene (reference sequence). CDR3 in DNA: TGTGCCTGGAACCTCGGCGGGGGATCCTACGAGCAGTACTTC. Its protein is CAWNLGGGSYEQYF.

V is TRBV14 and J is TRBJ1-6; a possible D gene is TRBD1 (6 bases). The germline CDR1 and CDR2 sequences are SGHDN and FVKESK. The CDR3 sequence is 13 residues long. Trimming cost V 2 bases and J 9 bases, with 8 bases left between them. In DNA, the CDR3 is TGTGCCAGCAGCCAAAAAGGGGGTTCACCCCTCCACTTT. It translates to CASSQKGGSPLHF.

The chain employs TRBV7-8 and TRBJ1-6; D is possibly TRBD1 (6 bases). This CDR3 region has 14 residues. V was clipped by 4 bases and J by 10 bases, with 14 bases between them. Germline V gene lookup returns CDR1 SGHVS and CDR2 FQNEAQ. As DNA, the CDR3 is TGTGCCAGCAGCTCACGAGGGGGAAGCTCACCCCTCCACTTT. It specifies CASSSRGGSSPLHF.

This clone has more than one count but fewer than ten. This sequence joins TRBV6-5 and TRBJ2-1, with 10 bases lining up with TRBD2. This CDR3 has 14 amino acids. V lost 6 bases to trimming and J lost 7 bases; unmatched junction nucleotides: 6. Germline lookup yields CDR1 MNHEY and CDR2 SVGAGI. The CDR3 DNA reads TGTGCCAGCAGCCGGACTAGCGGAATGAATGAGCAGTTCTTC. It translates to CASSRTSGMNEQFF.